This T cell receptor beta chain was captured in a study of CD8 T cells in ankylosing spondylitis. The V gene lost 3 bases and the J gene lost 3 bases, with 20 bases spanning the gap. CDR3 length: 18 residues. The germline CDR1 and CDR2 sequences are MDHEN and SYDVKM. Quantitative 5'-RACE with molecular barcodes was used to make the TCR beta libraries. TCRdb itself ran the 5' RACE reads through MiXCR, one entry per CDR3 protein. The sample includes 200,000 to 300,000 distinct CDR3 sequences, roughly 8% of them seen just once. This clonotype appeared many times. Its antigen is undetermined. The study's findings and limits: Made up of eight highly homologous variants, a TCR beta motif appeared characteristic of ankylosing spondylitis blood.

The chain joins TRBV28 to TRBJ2-2, with a possible D match to TRBD2 (5 bases). The receptor's source is a female donor with ankylosing spondylitis or in good health (not recorded which). The sequencing input was blood, either unsorted or a sorted T cell fraction (not recorded which). DNA for the CDR3: TGTGCCAGCAGTTTCCGAAGCGGACTGGGATCGTACACCGGGGAGCTGTTTTTT. Translated, it gives CASSFRSGLGSYTGELFF.